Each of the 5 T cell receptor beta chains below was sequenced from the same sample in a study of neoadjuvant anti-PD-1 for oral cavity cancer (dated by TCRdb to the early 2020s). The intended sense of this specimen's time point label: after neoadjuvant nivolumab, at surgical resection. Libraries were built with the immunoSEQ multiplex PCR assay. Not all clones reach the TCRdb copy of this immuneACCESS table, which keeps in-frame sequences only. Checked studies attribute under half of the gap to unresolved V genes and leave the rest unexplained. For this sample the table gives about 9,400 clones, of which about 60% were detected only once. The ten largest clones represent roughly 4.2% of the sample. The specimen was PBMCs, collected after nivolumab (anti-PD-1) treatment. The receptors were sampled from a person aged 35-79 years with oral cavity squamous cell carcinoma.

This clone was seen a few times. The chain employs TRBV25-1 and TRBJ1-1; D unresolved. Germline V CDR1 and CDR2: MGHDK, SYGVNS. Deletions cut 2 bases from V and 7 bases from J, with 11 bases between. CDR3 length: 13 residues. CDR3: CASSEVGLLEAFF. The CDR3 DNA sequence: TGTGCCAGCAGTGAAGTGGGTCTACTTGAAGCTTTCTTT.

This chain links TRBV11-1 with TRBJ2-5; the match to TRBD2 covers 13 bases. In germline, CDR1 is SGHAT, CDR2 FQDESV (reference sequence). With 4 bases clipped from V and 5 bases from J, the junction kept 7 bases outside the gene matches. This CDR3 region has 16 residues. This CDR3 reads CASSSSGTSGDETQYF. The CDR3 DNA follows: TGTGCCAGCAGCTCTTCCGGGACTAGCGGGGATGAGACCCAGTACTTC.

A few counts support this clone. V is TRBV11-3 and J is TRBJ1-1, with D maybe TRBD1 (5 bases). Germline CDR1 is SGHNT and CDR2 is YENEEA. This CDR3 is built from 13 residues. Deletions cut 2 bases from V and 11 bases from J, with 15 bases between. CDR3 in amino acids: CASSLSRGGLAFF. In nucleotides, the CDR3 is TGTGCCAGCAGCTTATCGCGGGGGGGTTTGGCTTTCTTT.

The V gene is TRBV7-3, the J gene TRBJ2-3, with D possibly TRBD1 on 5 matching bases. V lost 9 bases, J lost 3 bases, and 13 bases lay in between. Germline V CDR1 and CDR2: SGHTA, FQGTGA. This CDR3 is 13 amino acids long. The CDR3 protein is CASSGFGTDTQYF. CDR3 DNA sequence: TGTGCCAGTTCAGGGTTCGGGACAGATACGCAGTATTTT. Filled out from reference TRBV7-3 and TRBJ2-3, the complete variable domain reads GAGVSQTPSNKVTEKGKYVELRCDPISGHTALYWYRQSLGQGPEFLIYFQGTGAADDSGLPNDRFFAVRPEGSVSTLKIQRTERGDSAVYLCASSGFGTDTQYFGPGTRLTVL.

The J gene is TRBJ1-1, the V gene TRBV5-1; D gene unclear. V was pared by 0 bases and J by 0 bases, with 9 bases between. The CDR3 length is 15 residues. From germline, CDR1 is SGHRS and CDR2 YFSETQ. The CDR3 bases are TGCGCCAGCAGCTTGGTGTCAGATATGAACACTGAAGCTTTCTTT. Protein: CASSLVSDMNTEAFF.